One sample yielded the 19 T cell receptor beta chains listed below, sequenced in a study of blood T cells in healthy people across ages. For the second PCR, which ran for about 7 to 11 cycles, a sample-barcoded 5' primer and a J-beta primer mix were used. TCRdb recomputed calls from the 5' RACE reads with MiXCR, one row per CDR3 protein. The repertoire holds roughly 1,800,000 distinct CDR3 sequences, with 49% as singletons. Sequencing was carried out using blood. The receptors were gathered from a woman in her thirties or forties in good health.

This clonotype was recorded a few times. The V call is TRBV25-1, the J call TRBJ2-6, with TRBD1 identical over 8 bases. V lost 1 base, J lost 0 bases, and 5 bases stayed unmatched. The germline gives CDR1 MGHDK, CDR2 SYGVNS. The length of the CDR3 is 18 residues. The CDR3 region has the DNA TGTGCCAGCAGTGAATTGGGGACAGGAACCTCTGGGGCCAACGTCCTGACTTTC. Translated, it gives CASSELGTGTSGANVLTF.

The CDR3 loop reads CASSWSGGQFF. CDR3 sequence (DNA): TGTGCCAGCAGCTGGAGTGGGGGACAGTTCTTC. This chain connects TRBV7-2 to TRBJ2-1; D might be TRBD1 or TRBD2, each matching 5 bases. The CDR3 sequence is 11 residues long. The V end lost 4 bases, the J end lost 13 bases, and 11 bases lay between the germline ends. From germline, CDR1 is SGHTA and CDR2 FQGNSA.

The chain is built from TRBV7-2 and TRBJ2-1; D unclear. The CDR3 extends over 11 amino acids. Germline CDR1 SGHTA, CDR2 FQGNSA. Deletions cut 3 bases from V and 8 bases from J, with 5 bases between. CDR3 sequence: CTSSLIYEQFF. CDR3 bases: TGTACCAGCAGCTTGATATATGAGCAGTTCTTC. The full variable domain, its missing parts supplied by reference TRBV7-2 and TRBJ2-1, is GAGVSQSPSNKVTEKGKDVELRCDPISGHTALYWYRQSLGQGLEFLIYFQGNSAPDKSGLPSDRFSAERTGGSVSTLTIQRTQQEDSAVYLCTSSLIYEQFFGPGTRLTVL.

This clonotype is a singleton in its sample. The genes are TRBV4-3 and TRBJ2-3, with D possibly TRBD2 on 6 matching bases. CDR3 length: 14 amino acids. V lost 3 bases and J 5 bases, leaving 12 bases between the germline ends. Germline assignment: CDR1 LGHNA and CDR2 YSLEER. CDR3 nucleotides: TGCGCCAGCAGCCAGGCGGGGCTCATAGATACGCAGTATTTT. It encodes CASSQAGLIDTQYF.

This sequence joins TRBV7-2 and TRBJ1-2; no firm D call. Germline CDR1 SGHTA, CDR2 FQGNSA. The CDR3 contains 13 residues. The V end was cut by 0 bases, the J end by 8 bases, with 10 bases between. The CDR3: CASSLATAGGYTF. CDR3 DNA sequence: TGTGCCAGCAGCTTAGCCACAGCGGGGGGCTACACCTTC.

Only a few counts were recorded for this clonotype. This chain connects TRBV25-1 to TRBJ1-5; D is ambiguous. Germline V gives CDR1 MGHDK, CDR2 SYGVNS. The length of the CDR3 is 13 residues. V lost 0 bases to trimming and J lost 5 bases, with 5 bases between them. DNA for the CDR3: TGTGCCAGCAGTGAATATGGGGATCAGCCCCAGCATTTT. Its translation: CASSEYGDQPQHF.

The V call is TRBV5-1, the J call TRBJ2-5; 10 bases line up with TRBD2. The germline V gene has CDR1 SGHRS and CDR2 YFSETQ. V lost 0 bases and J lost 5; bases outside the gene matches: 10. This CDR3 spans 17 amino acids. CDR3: CASSLDHVAGGIETQYF. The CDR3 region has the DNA TGCGCCAGCAGCTTGGACCACGTAGCGGGGGGCATCGAGACCCAGTACTTC.

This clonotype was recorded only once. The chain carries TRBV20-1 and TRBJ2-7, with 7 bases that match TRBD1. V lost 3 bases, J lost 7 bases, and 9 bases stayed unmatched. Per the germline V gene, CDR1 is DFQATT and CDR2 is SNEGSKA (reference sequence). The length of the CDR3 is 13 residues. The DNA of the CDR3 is TGCAGTGCTAGTGGGACAGAGGACAATGAGCAGTACTTC. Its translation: CSASGTEDNEQYF.

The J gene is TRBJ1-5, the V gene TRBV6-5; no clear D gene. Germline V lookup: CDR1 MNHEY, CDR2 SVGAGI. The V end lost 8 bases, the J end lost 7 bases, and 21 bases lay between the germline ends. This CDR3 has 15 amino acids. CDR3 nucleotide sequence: TGTGCCAGCGCCCCCCATTCTGGGCTTGACCAGCCCCAGCATTTT. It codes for CASAPHSGLDQPQHF.

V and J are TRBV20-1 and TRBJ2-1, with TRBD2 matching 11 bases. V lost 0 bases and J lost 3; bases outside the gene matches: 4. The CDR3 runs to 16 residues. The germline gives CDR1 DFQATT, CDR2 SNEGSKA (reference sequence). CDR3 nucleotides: TGCAGTGCTAGAGATTACCTAGCGGGGGGCTACAATGAGCAGTTCTTC. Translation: CSARDYLAGGYNEQFF.

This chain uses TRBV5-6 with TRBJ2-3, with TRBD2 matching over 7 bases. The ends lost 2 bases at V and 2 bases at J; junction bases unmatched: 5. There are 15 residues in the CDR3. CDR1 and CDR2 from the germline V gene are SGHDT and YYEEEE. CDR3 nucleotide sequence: TGTGCCAGCAGCTTCCCTAGCGGCCCCACAGATACGCAGTATTTT. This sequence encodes CASSFPSGPTDTQYF. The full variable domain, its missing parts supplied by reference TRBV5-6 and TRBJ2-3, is DAGVTQSPTHLIKTRGQQVTLRCSPKSGHDTVSWYQQALGQGPQFIFQYYEEEERQRGNFPDRFSGHQFPNYSSELNVNALLLGDSALYLCASSFPSGPTDTQYFGPGTRLTVL.

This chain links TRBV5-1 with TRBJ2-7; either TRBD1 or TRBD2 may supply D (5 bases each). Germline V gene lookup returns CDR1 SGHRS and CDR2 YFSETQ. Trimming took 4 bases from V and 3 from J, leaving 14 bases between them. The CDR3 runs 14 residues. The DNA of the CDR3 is TGCGCCAGCAGCCGGGACCTTACGAACTACGAGCAGTACTTC. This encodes CASSRDLTNYEQYF.

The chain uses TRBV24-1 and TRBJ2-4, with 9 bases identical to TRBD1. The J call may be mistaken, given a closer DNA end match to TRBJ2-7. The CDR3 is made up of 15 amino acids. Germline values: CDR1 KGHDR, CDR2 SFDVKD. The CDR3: CATSEPGQGIDEQYF. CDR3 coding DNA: TGTGCCACCAGTGAACCGGGACAGGGTATCGACGAGCAGTACTTC.

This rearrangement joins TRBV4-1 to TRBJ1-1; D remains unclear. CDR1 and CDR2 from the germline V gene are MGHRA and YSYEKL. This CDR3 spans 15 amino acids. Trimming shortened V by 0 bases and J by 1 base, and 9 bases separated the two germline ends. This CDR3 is CASSQEAARNTEAFF. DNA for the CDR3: TGCGCCAGCAGCCAAGAAGCAGCTCGGAACACTGAAGCTTTCTTT.

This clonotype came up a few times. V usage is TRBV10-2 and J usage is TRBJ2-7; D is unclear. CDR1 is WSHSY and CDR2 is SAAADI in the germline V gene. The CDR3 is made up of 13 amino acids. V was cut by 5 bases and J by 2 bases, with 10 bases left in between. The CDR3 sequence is CASSNRYPYEQYF. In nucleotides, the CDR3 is TGCGCCAGCAGTAACCGATATCCCTACGAGCAGTACTTC.

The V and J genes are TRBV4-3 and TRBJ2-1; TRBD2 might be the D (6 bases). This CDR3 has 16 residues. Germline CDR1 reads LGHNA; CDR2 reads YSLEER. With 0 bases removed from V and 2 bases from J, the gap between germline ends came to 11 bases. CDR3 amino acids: CASSQDLREAYNEQFF. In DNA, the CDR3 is TGCGCCAGCAGCCAAGATTTGAGGGAGGCCTACAATGAGCAGTTCTTC.

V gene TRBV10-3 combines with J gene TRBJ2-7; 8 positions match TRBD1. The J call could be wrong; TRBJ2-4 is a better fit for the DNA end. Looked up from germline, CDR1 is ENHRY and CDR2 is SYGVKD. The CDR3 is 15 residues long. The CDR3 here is CAISEASGQVNIQYF. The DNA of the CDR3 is TGTGCCATCAGTGAGGCGTCGGGACAGGTAAACATTCAGTACTTC.

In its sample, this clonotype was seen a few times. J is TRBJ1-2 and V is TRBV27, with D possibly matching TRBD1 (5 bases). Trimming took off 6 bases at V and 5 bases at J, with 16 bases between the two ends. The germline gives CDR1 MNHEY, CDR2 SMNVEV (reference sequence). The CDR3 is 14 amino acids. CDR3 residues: CASRPPGRVYGYTF. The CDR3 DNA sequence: TGTGCCAGCAGACCACCGGGACGGGTTTATGGCTACACCTTC.

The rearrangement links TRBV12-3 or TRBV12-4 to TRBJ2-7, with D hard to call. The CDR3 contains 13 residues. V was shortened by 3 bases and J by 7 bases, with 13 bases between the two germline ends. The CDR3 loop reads CASSLQLVNEQYF. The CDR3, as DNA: TGTGCCAGCAGTTTGCAGCTAGTCAATGAGCAGTACTTC.